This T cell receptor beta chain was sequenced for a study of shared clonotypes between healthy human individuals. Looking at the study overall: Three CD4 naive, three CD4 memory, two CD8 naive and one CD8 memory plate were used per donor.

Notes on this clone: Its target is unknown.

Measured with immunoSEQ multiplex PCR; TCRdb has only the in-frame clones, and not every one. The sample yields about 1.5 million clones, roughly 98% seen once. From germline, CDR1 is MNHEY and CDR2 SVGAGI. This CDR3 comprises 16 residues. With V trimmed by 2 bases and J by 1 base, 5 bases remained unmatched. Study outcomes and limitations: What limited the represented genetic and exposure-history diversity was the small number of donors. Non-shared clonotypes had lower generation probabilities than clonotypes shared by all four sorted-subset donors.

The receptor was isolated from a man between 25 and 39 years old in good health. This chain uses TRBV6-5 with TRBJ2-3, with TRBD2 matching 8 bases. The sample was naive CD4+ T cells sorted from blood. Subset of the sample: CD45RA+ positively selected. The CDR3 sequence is CASSYSGSGGTDTQYF. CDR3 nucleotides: TGTGCCAGCAGTTACAGTGGTAGCGGGGGCACAGATACGCAGTATTTT.